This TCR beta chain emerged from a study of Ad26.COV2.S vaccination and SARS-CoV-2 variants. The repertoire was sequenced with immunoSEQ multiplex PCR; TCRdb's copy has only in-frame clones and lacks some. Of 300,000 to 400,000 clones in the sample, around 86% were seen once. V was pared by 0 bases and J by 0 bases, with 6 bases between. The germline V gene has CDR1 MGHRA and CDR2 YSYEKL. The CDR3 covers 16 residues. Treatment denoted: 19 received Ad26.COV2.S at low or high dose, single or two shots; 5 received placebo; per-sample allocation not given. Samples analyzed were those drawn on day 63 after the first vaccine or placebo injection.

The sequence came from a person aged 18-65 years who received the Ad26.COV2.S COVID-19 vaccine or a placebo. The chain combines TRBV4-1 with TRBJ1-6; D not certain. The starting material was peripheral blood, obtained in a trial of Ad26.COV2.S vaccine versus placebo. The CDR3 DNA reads TGCGCCAGCAGCCAAGAGGGGAGCTCCTATAATTCACCCCTCCACTTT. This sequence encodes CASSQEGSSYNSPLHF.